The 26 T cell receptor beta chains reported below all come from one sample, sequenced in a study of blood T cell repertoires in COVID-19. The table came from immunoSEQ multiplex PCR; TCRdb's copy has only in-frame clones and leaves some out. Here the sample spans under 200,000 clones, 80% to 90% being singletons. Source material: PBMCs or T cells enriched from blood (not recorded which). Receptors were obtained from a woman in her forties or fifties in a cohort exposed to, infected with or recovered from COVID-19 (not recorded which).

The chain is built from TRBV6-1 and TRBJ1-5, with 8 bases identical to TRBD1. V lost 4 bases to trimming and J lost 6 bases; unmatched junction nucleotides: 17. Germline-derived CDR1 and CDR2 are MNHNS and SASEGT. This CDR3 is 18 amino acids long. DNA of the CDR3: TGTGCCAGCAGTGCCTACTATACCGGGACAGGCAAACCTCAGCCCCAGCATTTT. It yields the protein CASSAYYTGTGKPQPQHF.

This clone was seen a few times. The chain recombines TRBV7-8 with TRBJ1-4; D is unclear. The V end was cut by 5 bases, the J end by 0 bases, with 10 bases between. The CDR3 consists of 15 residues. Germline V lookup: CDR1 SGHVS, CDR2 FQNEAQ. The chain's CDR3 is CASSPRGSTNEKLFF. The CDR3 DNA follows: TGTGCCAGCAGCCCTAGAGGGTCAACTAATGAAAAACTGTTTTTT.

This chain connects TRBV5-1 to TRBJ2-1, with D possibly matching TRBD1 (7 bases). The V gene's germline CDR1 is SGHRS and CDR2 YFSETQ. The CDR3 runs 16 residues. V was clipped by 0 bases and J by 1 base, with 11 bases between them. The CDR3 nucleotides read TGCGCCAGCAGCTTGGATGCAGGGGGGTCCTACAATGAGCAGTTCTTC. Its protein product is CASSLDAGGSYNEQFF.

The V call is TRBV7-9, the J call TRBJ1-3; D remains ambiguous. V was trimmed by 5 bases and J by 0 bases, leaving 14 bases between them. Germline V gives CDR1 SEHNR, CDR2 FQNEAQ (reference sequence). The CDR3 spans 16 residues. The CDR3: CASSREQLNSGNTIYF. DNA for the CDR3: TGTGCCAGCAGCAGGGAACAGTTAAACTCTGGAAACACCATATATTTT.

This clone was seen more than once but under ten times. The chain has TRBV5-6 and TRBJ1-1, with D unresolved. CDR1 and CDR2 from the germline V gene are SGHDT and YYEEEE. The CDR3 consists of 14 residues. The germline V and J ends were trimmed by 5 bases and 6 bases, with 17 bases remaining between them. DNA for the CDR3: TGTGCCAGCAGGTCGACGGTGCCCGGGGCTGAAGCTTTCTTT. Translated, it gives CASRSTVPGAEAFF.

The V call is TRBV30, the J call TRBJ1-1, with D perhaps matching TRBD1 (5 bases). Germline V gives CDR1 GTSNPN, CDR2 SVGIG (reference sequence). The CDR3 consists of 13 residues. Trimming shortened V by 5 bases and J by 2 bases, and 12 bases separated the two germline ends. DNA for the CDR3: TGTGCCTGGGCTCATAGGGGAAACACTGAAGCTTTCTTT. This encodes CAWAHRGNTEAFF.

With regard to this clone: One end of the junction fails to match germline, which may point to a read error. The chain employs TRBV6-5 and TRBJ1-5, with D hard to call. The CDR3 loop spans 11 amino acids. Germline assignment: CDR1 MNHEY and CDR2 SVGAGI. This chain's CDR3 is CGDHSNQPQHF. In DNA form, the CDR3 reads TGCGGGGATCATAGCAATCAGCCCCAGCATTTT.

The gene calls are TRBV24-1 and TRBJ2-3, with TRBD2 identical over 10 bases. V trimming: 3 bases; J trimming: 0 bases; junction bases outside the gene matches: 5. The CDR3 loop spans 17 amino acids. Germline loops: CDR1 KGHDR, CDR2 SFDVKD. The CDR3 is CATSDGKAGGSTDTQYF. The DNA for the CDR3 is TGTGCCACCAGTGATGGAAAAGCGGGGGGGAGCACAGATACGCAGTATTTT.

This chain joins TRBV7-6 and TRBJ1-1; TRBD1 matches at 9 bases. V dropped 5 bases and J dropped 1; count of bases not matched to a gene: 5. CDR1 and CDR2 (germline): SGHVS, FNYEAQ. The length of the CDR3 is 15 residues. Here the CDR3 DNA reads TGTGCCAGCAGCCTAGACAGGGGGAAGAACACTGAAGCTTTCTTT. It yields the protein CASSLDRGKNTEAFF.

Notes on this clone: At one end the junction does not follow the germline gene, possibly because of a read error. The chain carries TRBV20-1 and TRBJ1-2; 9 bases match TRBD1. The CDR3 covers 11 residues. Germline V gene lookup returns CDR1 DFQATT and CDR2 SNEGSKA (reference sequence). The CDR3 reads CSATLQGAQNF. The CDR3 DNA is TGCAGTGCTACATTACAGGGGGCTCAGAACTTC.

This rearrangement joins TRBV4-1 to TRBJ2-3; 10 bases fit TRBD2. V gave up 0 bases and J gave up 3 bases; unmatched junction bases: 0. The germline V gene encodes CDR1 MGHRA and CDR2 YSYEKL. The CDR3 has 15 amino acids. The CDR3 nucleotides read TGCGCCAGCAGCCAAGAGACTAGCGGGACAGATACGCAGTATTTT. This sequence encodes CASSQETSGTDTQYF.

The chain is built from TRBV28 and TRBJ1-3, with a tentative D call TRBD1 (6 bases). V lost 5 bases and J 0 bases, leaving 14 bases between the germline ends. This CDR3 has 16 residues. CDR1 MDHEN and CDR2 SYDVKM come from the germline V gene. CDR3 DNA sequence: TGTGCCAGCAGTGGAACAGGGTTCCTCTCTGGAAACACCATATATTTT. It specifies CASSGTGFLSGNTIYF.

V usage is TRBV7-3 and J usage is TRBJ2-5, with 8 bases matching TRBD1. CDR3 length: 13 amino acids. CDR1 SGHTA and CDR2 FQGTGA come from the germline V gene. Trimming took 4 bases from V and 7 from J; bases not matched to a gene: 5. This CDR3 reads CASSSTGAGTQYF. As DNA, the CDR3 is TGTGCCAGCAGCTCGACAGGGGCCGGGACCCAGTACTTC.

The chain joins TRBV28 to TRBJ2-2, with D hard to call. The CDR3 spans 15 residues. Trimming stripped 6 bases from V and 2 bases from J, with 13 bases between. From germline, CDR1 is MDHEN and CDR2 SYDVKM. The CDR3 coding sequence is TGTGCCAGCAGCCTACGGTCAGGAAACACCGGGGAGCTGTTTTTT. This gives the protein CASSLRSGNTGELFF.

This clone is a singleton in its sample. The chain joins TRBV18 to TRBJ2-1, with 15 bases matching TRBD2. The CDR3 runs 18 residues. Losses at the gene ends were 4 bases for V and 7 bases for J; bases not matched to a gene: 11. From germline, CDR1 is KGHSH and CDR2 LQKENI. As DNA, the CDR3 is TGTGCCAGCTCACTTTGGACTAGCGGGGGGGCCGGTGGGAATGAGCAGTTCTTC. This translates into CASSLWTSGGAGGNEQFF.

The chain joins TRBV5-6 to TRBJ2-3, with 11 bases aligning to TRBD2. The germline V gene encodes CDR1 SGHDT and CDR2 YYEEEE. Trimming at V came to 3 bases and at J to 2 bases, leaving 8 bases not matched to a gene. CDR3 size: 17 residues. Here the CDR3 reads CASSWRTSGSNTDTQYF. DNA of the CDR3: TGTGCCAGCAGCTGGCGGACTAGCGGGTCCAACACAGATACGCAGTATTTT.

This clone showed up just once. In DNA form, the CDR3 reads TGTGCCAGCAGTGAGGACAGGGGTTATTCTGGCGAGCAGTACTTC. Encoded protein: CASSEDRGYSGEQYF. The rearrangement joins TRBV2 to TRBJ2-7; 9 nucleotides agree with TRBD1. The length of the CDR3 is 15 residues. The V segment lost 3 bases and the J segment 6 bases; nucleotides outside the gene matches: 9. From germline, CDR1 is SNHLY and CDR2 FYNNEI.

V is TRBV7-6 and J is TRBJ2-3, with 10 bases aligning to TRBD2. Looked up from germline, CDR1 is SGHVS and CDR2 is FNYEAQ. With 5 bases clipped from V and 1 base from J, the junction kept 6 bases outside the gene matches. This CDR3 has 16 residues. CDR3 sequence (DNA): TGTGCCAGCAGCGCCCCCAGCGGGGGGGGCACAGATACGCAGTATTTT. It is translated as CASSAPSGGGTDTQYF.

The chain recombines TRBV11-3 with TRBJ2-1; 9 bases agree with TRBD2. V lost 5 bases to trimming and J lost 4 bases; unmatched junction nucleotides: 9. Germline loops: CDR1 SGHNT, CDR2 YENEEA. CDR3 size: 16 residues. CDR3 nucleotide sequence: TGTGCCAGCAGCCAAGAAGCGGGAGGACTTTACAATGAGCAGTTCTTC. It specifies CASSQEAGGLYNEQFF. The variable domain in full, with the rest retrieved from reference TRBV11-3 and TRBJ2-1, is EAGVVQSPRYKIIEKKQPVAFWCNPISGHNTLYWYLQNLGQGPELLIRYENEEAVDDSQLPKDRFSAERLKGVDSTLKIQPAELGDSAVYLCASSQEAGGLYNEQFFGPGTRLTVL.

The rearrangement uses TRBV7-6 and TRBJ2-7; D is perhaps TRBD2 (6 bases). Trimming removed 5 bases at V and 4 bases at J, with 15 bases between. The CDR3 totals 14 residues. The V gene's germline CDR1 is SGHVS and CDR2 FNYEAQ. CDR3 sequence reads: CASSQLGGVYEQYF. CDR3 nucleotide sequence: TGTGCCAGCAGCCAATTGGGGGGAGTGTACGAGCAGTACTTC.

This clone was detected a few times. This rearrangement joins TRBV18 to TRBJ2-1; 11 bases fit TRBD1. The CDR3 is 17 residues long. Trimming cost V 2 bases and J 4 bases; bases outside gene matches: 7. Germline CDR1 KGHSH, CDR2 LQKENI. The CDR3 sequence: CASSPSRTGGTYNEQFF. The CDR3 bases are TGTGCCAGCTCACCATCGCGGACAGGGGGCACATACAATGAGCAGTTCTTC.

This clone was observed a single time. V is TRBV7-2 and J is TRBJ2-3; weak D call: TRBD2 (6 bases). The germline gives CDR1 SGHTA, CDR2 FQGNSA. The CDR3 runs to 16 residues. Trimming removed 2 bases from V and 6 bases from J, with 18 bases in between. Here the CDR3 reads CASSLMAGTLGDTQYF. The CDR3 coding sequence is TGTGCCAGCAGCTTAATGGCAGGGACTCTGGGGGATACGCAGTATTTT.

The rearrangement joins TRBV7-9 to TRBJ1-1; maybe TRBD1 (5 bases). Per the germline V gene, CDR1 is SEHNR and CDR2 is FQNEAQ (reference sequence). CDR3 length equals 15 residues. Deletions cut 0 bases from V and 3 bases from J, with 11 bases between. The CDR3, as DNA: TGTGCCAGCAGCTTAGCGCAGGGAGGGGACACTGAAGCTTTCTTT. Translation gives CASSLAQGGDTEAFF.

The rearrangement joins TRBV28 to TRBJ1-1; 9 bases align to TRBD1. The length of the CDR3 is 15 residues. Germline trimming cut 6 bases from V and 11 bases from J; bases unmatched to any gene: 16. Per the germline V gene, CDR1 is MDHEN and CDR2 is SYDVKM. CDR3 in DNA: TGTGCCAGCAGACAACAGGGGGCAGCGACCTTCGGGGCTTTCTTT. Encoded protein: CASRQQGAATFGAFF.

J is TRBJ2-5 and V is TRBV5-1; D may be TRBD2 (5 bases). V lost 0 bases, J lost 5 bases, and 14 bases lay in between. CDR1 is SGHRS and CDR2 is YFSETQ in the germline V gene. This CDR3 contains 15 residues. The CDR3 nucleotides are TGCGCCAGCAGCTTGGGGCCCACGGGAAGGGAGACCCAGTACTTC. Translation gives CASSLGPTGRETQYF.

This clone was recorded a few times. This rearrangement joins TRBV9 to TRBJ2-7; D may be TRBD1 (5 bases). Germline lookup yields CDR1 SGDLS and CDR2 YYNGEE. Trimming left V 0 bases short and J 6 bases short, with 16 bases between. There are 15 residues in the CDR3. CDR3 loop: CASSVDLPGSGEQYF. The DNA for the CDR3 is TGTGCCAGCAGCGTAGATTTGCCAGGGTCAGGCGAGCAGTACTTC.